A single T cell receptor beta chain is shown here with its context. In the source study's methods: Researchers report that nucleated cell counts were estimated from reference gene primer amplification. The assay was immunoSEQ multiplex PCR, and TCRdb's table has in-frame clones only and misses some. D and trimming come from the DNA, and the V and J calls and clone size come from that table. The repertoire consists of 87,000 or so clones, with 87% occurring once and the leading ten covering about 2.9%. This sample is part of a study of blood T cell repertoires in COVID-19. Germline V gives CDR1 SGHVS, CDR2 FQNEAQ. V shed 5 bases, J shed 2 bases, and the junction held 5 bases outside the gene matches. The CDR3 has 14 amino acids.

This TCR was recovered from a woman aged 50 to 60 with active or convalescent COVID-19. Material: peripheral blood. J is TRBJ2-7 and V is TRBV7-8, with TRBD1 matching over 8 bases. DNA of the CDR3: TGTGCCAGCAGCCCTGACAGGGGCGCCTACGAGCAGTACTTC. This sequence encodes CASSPDRGAYEQYF. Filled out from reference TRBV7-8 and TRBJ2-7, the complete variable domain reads GAGVSQSPRYKVAKRGQDVALRCDPISGHVSLFWYQQALGQGPEFLTYFQNEAQLDKSGLPSDRFFAERPEGSVSTLKIQRTQQEDSAVYLCASSPDRGAYEQYFGPGTRLTVT.